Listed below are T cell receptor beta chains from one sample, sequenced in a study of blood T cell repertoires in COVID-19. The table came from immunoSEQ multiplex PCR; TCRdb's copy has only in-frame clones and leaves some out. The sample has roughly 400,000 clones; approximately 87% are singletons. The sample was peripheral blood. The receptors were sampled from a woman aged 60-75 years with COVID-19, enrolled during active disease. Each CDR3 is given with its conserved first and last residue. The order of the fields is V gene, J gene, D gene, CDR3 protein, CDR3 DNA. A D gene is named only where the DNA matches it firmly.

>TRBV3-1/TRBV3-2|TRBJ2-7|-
CASSRSGETFSYF
TGTGCCAGCAGCCGCTCGGGAGAAACTTTTTCGTACTTC
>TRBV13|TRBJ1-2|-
CASSLSGIVAYGYTF
TGTGCCAGCAGCTTATCAGGGATTGTTGCCTATGGCTACACCTTC
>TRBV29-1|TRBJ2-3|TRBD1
CSIGQGSSTDTQYF
TGCAGCATCGGACAGGGCTCATCCACAGATACGCAGTATTTT
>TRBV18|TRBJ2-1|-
CASSPRQGVNDEQFF
TGTGCCAGCTCACCACGCCAAGGAGTGAATGATGAGCAGTTCTTC
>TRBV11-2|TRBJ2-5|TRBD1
CASSFFARDREKETQYF
TGTGCCAGCAGCTTTTTCGCTCGGGACAGGGAAAAGGAGACCCAGTACTTC
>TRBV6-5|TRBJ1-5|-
CASSNAGQSHQPQHF
TGTGCCAGCAGTAACGCAGGACAGAGCCATCAGCCCCAGCATTTT
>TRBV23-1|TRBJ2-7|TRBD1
CASSQSRGTVSYEQYF
TGCGCCAGCAGTCAATCGAGGGGGACAGTCTCCTACGAGCAGTACTTC
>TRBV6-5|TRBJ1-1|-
CASSYSRAARNTEAFF
TGTGCCAGCAGTTACTCGAGGGCAGCAAGGAACACTGAAGCTTTCTTT
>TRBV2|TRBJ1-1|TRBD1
CASSYVGSTGATEAFF
TGTGCCAGCAGCTACGTCGGATCGACAGGGGCCACTGAAGCTTTCTTT
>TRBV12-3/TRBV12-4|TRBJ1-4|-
CASSTYPSEKLFF
TGTGCCAGCAGTACTTATCCCTCGGAAAAACTGTTTTTT